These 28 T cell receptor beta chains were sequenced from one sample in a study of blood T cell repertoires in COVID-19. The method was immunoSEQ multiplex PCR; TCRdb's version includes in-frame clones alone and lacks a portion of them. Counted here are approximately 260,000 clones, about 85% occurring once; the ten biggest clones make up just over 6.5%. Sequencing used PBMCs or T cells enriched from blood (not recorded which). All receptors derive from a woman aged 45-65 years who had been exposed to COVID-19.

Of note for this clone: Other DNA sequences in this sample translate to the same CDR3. The CDR3, as DNA: TGTGCCAGCAGCCTTCTGCGGAACACTGAAGCTTTCTTT. It codes for CASSLLRNTEAFF. The chain uses TRBV5-6 and TRBJ1-1; no reliable D call. The CDR3 has 13 amino acids. V was shortened by 4 bases and J by 1 base, with 8 bases between the two germline ends. Germline V gene lookup returns CDR1 SGHDT and CDR2 YYEEEE.

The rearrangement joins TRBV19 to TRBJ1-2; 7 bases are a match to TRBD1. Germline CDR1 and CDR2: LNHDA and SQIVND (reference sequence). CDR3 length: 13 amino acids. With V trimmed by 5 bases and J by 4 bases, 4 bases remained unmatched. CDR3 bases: TGTGCCAGTAGTGTACAGGGGACCTATGGCTACACCTTC. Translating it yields CASSVQGTYGYTF. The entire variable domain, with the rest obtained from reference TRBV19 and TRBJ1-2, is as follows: DGGITQSPKYLFRKEGQNVTLSCEQNLNHDAMYWYRQDPGQGLRLIYYSQIVNDFQKGDIAEGYSVSREKKESFPLTVTSAQKNPTAFYLCASSVQGTYGYTFGSGTRLTVV.

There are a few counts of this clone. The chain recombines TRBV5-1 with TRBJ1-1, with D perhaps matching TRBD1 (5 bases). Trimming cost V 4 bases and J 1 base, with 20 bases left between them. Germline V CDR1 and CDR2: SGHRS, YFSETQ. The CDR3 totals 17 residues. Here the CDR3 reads CASSTGPALRGNTEAFF. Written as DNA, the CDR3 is TGCGCCAGCAGCACCGGACCGGCCCTTAGGGGGAACACTGAAGCTTTCTTT. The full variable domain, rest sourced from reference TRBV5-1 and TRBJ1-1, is KAGVTQTPRYLIKTRGQQVTLSCSPISGHRSVSWYQQTPGQGLQFLFEYFSETQRNKGNFPGRFSGRQFSNSRSEMNVSTLELGDSALYLCASSTGPALRGNTEAFFGQGTRLTVV.

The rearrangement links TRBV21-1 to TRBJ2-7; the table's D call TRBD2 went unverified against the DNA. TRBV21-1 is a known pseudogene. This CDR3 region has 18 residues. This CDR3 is CASSKDSEEGKVSYEQYF. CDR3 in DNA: TGTGCCAGCAGCAAAGATAGTGAGGAGGGAAAGGTCTCCTACGAGCAGTACTTC.

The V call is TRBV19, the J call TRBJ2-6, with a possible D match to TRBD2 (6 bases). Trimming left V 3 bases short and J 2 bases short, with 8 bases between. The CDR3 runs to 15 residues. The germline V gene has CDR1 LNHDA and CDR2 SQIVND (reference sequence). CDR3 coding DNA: TGTGCCAGTAGTATGGGAGGAACTGGGGCCAACGTCCTGACTTTC. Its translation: CASSMGGTGANVLTF.

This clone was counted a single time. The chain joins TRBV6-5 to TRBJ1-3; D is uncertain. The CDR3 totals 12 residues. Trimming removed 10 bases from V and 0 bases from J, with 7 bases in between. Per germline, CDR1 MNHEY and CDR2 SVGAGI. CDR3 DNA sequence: TGTGCCACTTTGAGCTCTGGAAACACCATATATTTT. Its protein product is CATLSSGNTIYF.

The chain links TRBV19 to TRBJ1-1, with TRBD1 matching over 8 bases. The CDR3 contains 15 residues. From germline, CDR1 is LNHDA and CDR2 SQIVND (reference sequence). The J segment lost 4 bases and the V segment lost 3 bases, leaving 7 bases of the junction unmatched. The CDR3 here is CASSIDRGIGTEAFF. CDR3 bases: TGTGCCAGTAGTATCGACAGGGGAATCGGCACTGAAGCTTTCTTT.

The DNA for the CDR3 is TGTGCCAGCTCACTCAAATTAGGACCGGAGGACTATGGCTACACCTTC. This codes for CASSLKLGPEDYGYTF. The chain joins TRBV18 to TRBJ1-2; D not certain. Germline CDR1 and CDR2: KGHSH and LQKENI. V dropped 4 bases and J dropped 3 bases, with 18 bases sitting between them. The CDR3 consists of 16 residues.

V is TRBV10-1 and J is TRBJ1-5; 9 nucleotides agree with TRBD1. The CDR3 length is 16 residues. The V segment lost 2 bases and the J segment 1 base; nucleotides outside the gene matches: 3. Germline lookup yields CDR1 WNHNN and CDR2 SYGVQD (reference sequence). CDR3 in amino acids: CASSEEGQGSNQPQHF. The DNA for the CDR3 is TGCGCCAGCAGTGAGGAGGGACAGGGCAGCAATCAGCCCCAGCATTTT.

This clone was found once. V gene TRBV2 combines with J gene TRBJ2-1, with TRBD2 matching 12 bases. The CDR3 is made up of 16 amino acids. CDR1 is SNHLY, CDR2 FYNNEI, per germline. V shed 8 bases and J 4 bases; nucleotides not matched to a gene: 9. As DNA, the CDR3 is TGTGCCAGCGGGGCCCAGGGACTAGCGGGTTACAATGAGCAGTTCTTC. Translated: CASGAQGLAGYNEQFF.

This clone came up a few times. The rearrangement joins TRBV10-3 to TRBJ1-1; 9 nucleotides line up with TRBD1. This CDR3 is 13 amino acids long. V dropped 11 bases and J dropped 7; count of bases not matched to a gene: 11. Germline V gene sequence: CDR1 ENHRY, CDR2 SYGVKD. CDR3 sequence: CAAAGTGQNEAFF. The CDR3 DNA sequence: TGTGCCGCGGCCGGGACAGGGCAGAATGAAGCTTTCTTT.

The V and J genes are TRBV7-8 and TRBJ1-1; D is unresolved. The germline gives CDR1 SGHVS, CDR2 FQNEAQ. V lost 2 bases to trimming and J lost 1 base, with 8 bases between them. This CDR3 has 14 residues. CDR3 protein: CASSLSTKNTEAFF. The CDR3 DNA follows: TGTGCCAGCAGCTTATCTACTAAGAACACTGAAGCTTTCTTT.

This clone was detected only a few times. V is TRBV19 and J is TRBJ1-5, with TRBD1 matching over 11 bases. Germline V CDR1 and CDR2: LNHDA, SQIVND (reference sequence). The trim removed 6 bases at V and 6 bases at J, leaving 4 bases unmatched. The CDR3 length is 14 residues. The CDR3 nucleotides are TGTGCCAGTAGGGGACAGGGGGGAGGTCAGCCCCAGCATTTT. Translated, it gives CASRGQGGGQPQHF. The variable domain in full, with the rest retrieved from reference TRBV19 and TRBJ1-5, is DGGITQSPKYLFRKEGQNVTLSCEQNLNHDAMYWYRQDPGQGLRLIYYSQIVNDFQKGDIAEGYSVSREKKESFPLTVTSAQKNPTAFYLCASRGQGGGQPQHFGDGTRLSIL.

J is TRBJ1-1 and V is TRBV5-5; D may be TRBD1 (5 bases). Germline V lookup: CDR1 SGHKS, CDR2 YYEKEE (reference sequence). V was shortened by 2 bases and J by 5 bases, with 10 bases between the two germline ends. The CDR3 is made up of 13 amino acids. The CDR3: CASSFLGGTEAFF. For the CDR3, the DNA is TGTGCCAGCAGCTTCCTCGGGGGTACTGAAGCTTTCTTT.

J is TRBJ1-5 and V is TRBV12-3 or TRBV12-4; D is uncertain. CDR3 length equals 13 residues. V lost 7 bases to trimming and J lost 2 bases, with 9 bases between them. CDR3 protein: CASTDGGNQPQHF. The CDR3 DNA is TGTGCCAGCACCGACGGAGGCAATCAGCCCCAGCATTTT.

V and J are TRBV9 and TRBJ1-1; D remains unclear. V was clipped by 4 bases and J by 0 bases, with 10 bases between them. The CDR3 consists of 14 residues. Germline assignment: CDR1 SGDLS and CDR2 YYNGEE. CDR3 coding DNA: TGTGCCAGCAGCCCAAGAACAGTGAACACTGAAGCTTTCTTT. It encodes CASSPRTVNTEAFF.

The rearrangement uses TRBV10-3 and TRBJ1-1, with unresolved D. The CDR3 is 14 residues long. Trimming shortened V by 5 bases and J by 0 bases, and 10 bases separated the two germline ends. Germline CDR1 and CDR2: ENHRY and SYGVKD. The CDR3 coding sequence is TGTGCCATCAGTACAGCCTACATGAACACTGAAGCTTTCTTT. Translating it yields CAISTAYMNTEAFF.

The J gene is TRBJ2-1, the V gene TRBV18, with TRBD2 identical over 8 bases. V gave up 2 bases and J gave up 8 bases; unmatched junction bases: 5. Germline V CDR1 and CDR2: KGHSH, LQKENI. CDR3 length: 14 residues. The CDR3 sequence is CASSPAGGRYEQFF. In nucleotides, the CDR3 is TGTGCCAGCTCACCAGCGGGGGGAAGGTATGAGCAGTTCTTC.

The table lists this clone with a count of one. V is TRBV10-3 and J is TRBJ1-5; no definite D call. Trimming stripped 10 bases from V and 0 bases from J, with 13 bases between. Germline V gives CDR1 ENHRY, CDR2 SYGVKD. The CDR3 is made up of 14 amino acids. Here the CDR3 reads CATDEPYSNQPQHF. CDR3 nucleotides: TGTGCCACAGATGAACCTTATAGCAATCAGCCCCAGCATTTT.

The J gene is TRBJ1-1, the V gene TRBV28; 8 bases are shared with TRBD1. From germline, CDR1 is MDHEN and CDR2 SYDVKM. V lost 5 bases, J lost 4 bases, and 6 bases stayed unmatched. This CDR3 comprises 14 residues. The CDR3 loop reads CASSLRGRLTEAFF. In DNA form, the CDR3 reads TGTGCCAGCAGTCTCAGGGGGCGCCTCACTGAAGCTTTCTTT.

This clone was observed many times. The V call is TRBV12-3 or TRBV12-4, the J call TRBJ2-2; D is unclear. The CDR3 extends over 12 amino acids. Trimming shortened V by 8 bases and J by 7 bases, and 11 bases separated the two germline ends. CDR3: CASLQRRGELFF. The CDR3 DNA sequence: TGTGCCAGCCTTCAGCGACGCGGGGAGCTGTTTTTT.

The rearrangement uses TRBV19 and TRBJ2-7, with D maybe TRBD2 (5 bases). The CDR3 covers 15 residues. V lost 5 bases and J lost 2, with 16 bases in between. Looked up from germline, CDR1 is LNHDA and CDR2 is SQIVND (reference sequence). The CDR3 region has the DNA TGTGCCAGTAGTCTTCAACGGGATCACCCCTACGAGCAGTACTTC. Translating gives CASSLQRDHPYEQYF.

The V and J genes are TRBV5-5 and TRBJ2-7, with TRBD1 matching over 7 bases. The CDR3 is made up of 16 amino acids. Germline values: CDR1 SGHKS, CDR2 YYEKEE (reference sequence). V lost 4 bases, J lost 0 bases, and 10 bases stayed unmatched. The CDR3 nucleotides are TGTGCCAGCAGCGCTAGACAGGGAACCAGCTCCTACGAGCAGTACTTC. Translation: CASSARQGTSSYEQYF.

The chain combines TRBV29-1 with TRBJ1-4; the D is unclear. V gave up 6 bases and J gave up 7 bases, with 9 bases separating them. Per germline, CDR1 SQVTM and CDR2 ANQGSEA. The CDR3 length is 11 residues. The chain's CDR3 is CSVQEGEKLFF. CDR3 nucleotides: TGCAGCGTCCAGGAAGGTGAAAAACTGTTTTTT.

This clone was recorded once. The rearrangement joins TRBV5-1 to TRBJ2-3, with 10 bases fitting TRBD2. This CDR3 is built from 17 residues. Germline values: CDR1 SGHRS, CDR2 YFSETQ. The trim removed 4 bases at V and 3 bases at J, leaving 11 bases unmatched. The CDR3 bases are TGCGCCAGCAGCCTGTCCGCTCGGACTAGCGGAACAGATACGCAGTATTTT. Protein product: CASSLSARTSGTDTQYF. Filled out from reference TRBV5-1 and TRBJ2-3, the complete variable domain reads KAGVTQTPRYLIKTRGQQVTLSCSPISGHRSVSWYQQTPGQGLQFLFEYFSETQRNKGNFPGRFSGRQFSNSRSEMNVSTLELGDSALYLCASSLSARTSGTDTQYFGPGTRLTVL.

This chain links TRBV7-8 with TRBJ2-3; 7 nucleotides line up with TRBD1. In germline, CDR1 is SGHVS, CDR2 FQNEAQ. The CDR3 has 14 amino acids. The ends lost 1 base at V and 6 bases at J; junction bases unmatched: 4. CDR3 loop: CASSLEGAQDTQYF. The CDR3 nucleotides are TGTGCCAGCAGCTTAGAGGGGGCGCAGGATACGCAGTATTTT.

In nucleotides, the CDR3 is TGTGCCAGCAGCTTAGGTAGCGGGGGACAAGATACGCAGTATTTT. This encodes CASSLGSGGQDTQYF. This chain links TRBV13 with TRBJ2-3; 9 bases line up with TRBD2. CDR1 is PRHDT, CDR2 FYEKMQ, per germline (reference sequence). Trimming took 0 bases from V and 5 from J; bases not matched to a gene: 3. The CDR3 is made up of 15 amino acids.

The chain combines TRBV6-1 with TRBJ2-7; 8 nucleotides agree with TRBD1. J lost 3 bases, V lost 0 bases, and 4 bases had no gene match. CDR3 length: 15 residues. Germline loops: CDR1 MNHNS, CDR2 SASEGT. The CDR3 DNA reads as TGTGCCAGCAGTGAAGCGGGGACAGGCGTCTACGAGCAGTACTTC. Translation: CASSEAGTGVYEQYF.